Included here is one TCR beta chain sequence, with context. Antigen unknown. The PCR had 60 Vbeta and 13 Jbeta primers. Sequenced by immunoSEQ multiplex PCR; TCRdb stores in-frame clones only, minus some. The sample contains approximately 210,000 clones, about 80% of which appear only once. The germline gives CDR1 SGHRS, CDR2 YFSETQ. After removal of 6 bases from V and 2 bases from J, the junction contained 2 bases not matched to a gene. The CDR3 has 14 amino acids. The data were obtained in a study of cytomegalovirus exposure and HLA in healthy donors. Looking at the study overall: One earlier analysis, a look at about 179 million T cells, found some 100 million unique TCR beta sequences. From donors who were HLA-typed, an early data release held 80 million to 85 million unique TCRs. Overall study findings and caveats: TRBV6-2, TRBV6-3 and some other V segments were excluded as indistinguishable.

This sequence was found in a man aged 40-49 years in good health and CMV-seropositive. V is TRBV5-1 and J is TRBJ2-3, with 11 nucleotides matching TRBD2. Sample: PBMCs. CDR3 loop: CASKTSGDTDTQYF. In DNA form, the CDR3 reads TGCGCCAGCAAGACTAGCGGGGACACAGATACGCAGTATTTT.